This TCR beta chain was identified in a study of neurological immune-mediated disorders (dated by TCRdb to between 2017 and 2020). About the study as a whole: Among the approximately 35 multiple sclerosis patients, about 31 had relapsing-remitting MS and 3 had secondary progressive MS. Using UMI-based sequencing, the study compared peripheral blood TCR-beta repertoires from patients with HTLV-I-associated myelopathy (HAM/TSP), patients with multiple sclerosis, and healthy controls. The roughly 99 TCR-beta libraries covered PBMC samples along with longitudinal samples, technical triplicates, and paired sorted CD4+ and CD8+ T-cell subsets. The cohort was made up of 60 to 75 subjects, consisting of about 14 HAM/TSP patients, 35 or so multiple sclerosis patients and around 20 healthy controls. Results the study describes overall, beyond this receptor: Repertoires from 18 of 34 MS patients were grouped by phylogenetic analysis into a cluster of related CDR3 sequences, suggesting a possible repertoire-level signature. Expanded clones from different subjects shared no identical CDR3 amino acid sequences, which suggests that TCR-beta repertoires were private in all groups. The MS cluster showed no association with clinical or MRI features, and the authors stated that larger cohorts are needed. TCR clonal expansion was highest in HAM/TSP patients and lowest in MS patients, with MS patients falling below even healthy controls.

This clonotype was detected ten times or more. The antigen it binds to is not known. No qualities accompany the bases; no much larger clone lies one base away. From the germline V gene (reference sequence), CDR1 is LNHNV and CDR2 is YYDKDF. The cysteine opens and the phenylalanine closes a CDR3 of 16 amino acids. The retained sequence is limited to the CDR3, 48 bases, with the frame set at the first base. Trimmed from V: 2 bases; trimmed from J: 6 bases; junction bases lacking a gene match: 9. For the unsorted PBMC libraries, 2 million PBMCs were stored in RNAlater at -80 degrees C until RNA extraction and were used to generate the libraries. Multiple sclerosis patients were enrolled in a US clinical protocol under which disease progression was evaluated by magnetic resonance imaging. Peripheral blood was subjected to Ficoll-Hypaque density gradient centrifugation to isolate PBMCs, which were then cryopreserved in liquid nitrogen.

cDNA synthesis used template-switch 5'RACE with a primer carrying a 10-nucleotide random unique molecular identifier tagging each TCR transcript. Every sequencing run yielded over 170 million TCR-beta sequences covering 15-18 subjects. The RNeasy kit was used for extraction of total RNA. The KAPA Real-time Library Amplification kit was used to amplify TCR-beta VDJ regions with primers targeting the TCR constant region and the 5'RACE anchor. Sample indexes and Illumina adaptors were added in a first PCR, and a second PCR then increased library yield. The roughly 650 bp TCR product was size-selected on a 2% E-gel SizeSelection system after Ampure bead purification. Library quality was checked on a Bioanalyzer, concentration was measured with Qubit, and libraries were quantified with the Kapa Library Quantification kit before pooling. Paired-end 2 x 150 bp sequencing of the libraries was performed on an Illumina HiSeq 2500. To increase sequence diversity, roughly 25-31% phiX was spiked into each library pool. In the source study's methods: The quality-filtered reads were processed with the UMI-based MiGEC pipeline, whose error correction step removed more than 80% of the raw TCR sequences. IMGT germline references were used for alignment of VDJ genes, and clonotypes were defined by a unique CDR3 amino acid sequence together with V-J genes. VDJtools evaluated clonal expansion, Shannon diversity and CDR3 relatedness (CalcPairwiseDistances, ClusterSamples); CLCbio workbench built phylogenetic trees. Clones with at least 8 unique UMIs were defined as expanded, with this threshold being based on coefficient-of-variation modelling across technical triplicates. In TCRdb, the public reads were trimmed at Q25 with fastp and aligned with MiXCR, with productive beta chains retained. Identical CDR3 proteins give one entry, which carries the most common genes and DNA. The V and J calls and clone size come from TCRdb's table, not from the authors' own analysis. In this sample the table shows some 57,000 distinct CDR3 sequences, about 3.3% of which occur a single time. Jointly, the top ten make up 6% to 8.5% of the sample.

The clonotype comes from a woman in her fifties or sixties with multiple sclerosis. Input material: PBMCs. The chain joins TRBV15 to TRBJ2-3, and TRBD2 matches 9 of the central bases. The nucleotides are TGTGCCACCAGCAGAAGACTAGCGGTTGGGGTGGATACGCAGTATTTT. Its translation is CATSRRLAVGVDTQYF.